This TCR beta chain was observed in a study of cytomegalovirus exposure and HLA in healthy donors. Study summary: The early release's HLA-typed donors yielded some 85 million unique TCRs.

Regarding the study as a whole: Across HLA loci, a later analysis found differing TCR association rates, with DRB1 most and HLA-C fewest. Rarity held for most TCR sequences, but there were some public TCRs that occurred in many donors. A later analysis, which compared TCR beta chains of equal frequency, found the HLA-associated ones more clonally expanded.

As to this clone: Its matching antigen is unknown.

Primers included in the PCR were 60 Vbeta and 13 Jbeta primers. Only in-frame clones appear in the TCRdb table, and some are missing; sequencing was by immunoSEQ multiplex PCR. The table lists 150,000 to 200,000 clones, roughly 77% of them singletons. The TCR sequence derives from a man younger than 35 in good health and CMV-seropositive. Specimen: PBMCs.

The CDR3 DNA sequence: TGTGCCAGCAGCTTAGTTGCGGGGACTCCGCAAGAGACCCAGTACTTC. Amino acids: CASSLVAGTPQETQYF. The rearrangement uses TRBV7-2 and TRBJ2-5; weak D call: TRBD2 (6 bases). Between the trimmed V and J ends, which lost 1 base and 2 bases, there was a span of 14 bases. Germline V gives CDR1 SGHTA, CDR2 FQGNSA. This CDR3 contains 16 residues.